One sample yielded the 20 T cell receptor beta chains listed below, sequenced in a study of cytomegalovirus exposure and HLA in healthy donors. A multiplex PCR was run with 60 Vbeta primers and 13 Jbeta primers. TCRdb's table, derived via immunoSEQ multiplex PCR, lists solely in-frame clones and lacks some. The listing records under 65,000 clones. Sequences were obtained from PBMCs. The receptors shown here come from a woman between 18 and 30 years old in good health and CMV-seronegative.

The V gene is TRBV6-1, the J gene TRBJ1-2, with D uncertain. CDR1 is MNHNS, CDR2 SASEGT, per germline. V was shortened by 4 bases and J by 1 base, with 13 bases between the two germline ends. The CDR3 contains 15 residues. CDR3 in amino acids: CASSVVRAGNYGYTF. CDR3 in DNA: TGTGCCAGCAGTGTAGTGAGGGCAGGTAACTATGGCTACACCTTC.

The V and J genes are TRBV7-9 and TRBJ1-1; perhaps TRBD1 as D (5 bases). Germline CDR1 is SEHNR and CDR2 is FQNEAQ (reference sequence). This CDR3 contains 15 residues. The CDR3 sequence: CAGRGGVGKNTEAFF. Written as DNA, the CDR3 is TGTGCGGGTCGGGGGGGTGTAGGAAAGAACACTGAAGCTTTCTTT.

This rearrangement joins TRBV5-6 to TRBJ2-1; D unresolved. The CDR3 is 16 residues long. Germline V gene data show CDR1 as SGHDT and CDR2 as YYEEEE. V lost 4 bases and J 0 bases, leaving 14 bases between the germline ends. The CDR3 sequence is CASSPQSLYSYNEQFF. The CDR3 region has the DNA TGTGCCAGCAGCCCCCAATCACTCTACTCCTACAATGAGCAGTTCTTC. Drawing the rest from reference TRBV5-6 and TRBJ2-1, the complete variable domain is DAGVTQSPTHLIKTRGQQVTLRCSPKSGHDTVSWYQQALGQGPQFIFQYYEEEERQRGNFPDRFSGHQFPNYSSELNVNALLLGDSALYLCASSPQSLYSYNEQFFGPGTRLTVL.

V is TRBV7-9 and J is TRBJ2-7, with D perhaps matching TRBD2 (6 bases). This CDR3 has 15 amino acids. Trimming took off 7 bases at V and 0 bases at J, with 16 bases between the two ends. Germline V gene data show CDR1 as SEHNR and CDR2 as FQNEAQ (reference sequence). In DNA form, the CDR3 reads TGTGCCAGCAACCAGGAGGGAAGGTACTCCTACGAGCAGTACTTC. It encodes CASNQEGRYSYEQYF. Full variable domain (remainder filled in from reference TRBV7-9 and TRBJ2-7): DTGVSQNPRHKITKRGQNVTFRCDPISEHNRLYWYRQTLGQGPEFLTYFQNEAQLEKSRLLSDRFSAERPKGSFSTLEIQRTEQGDSAMYLCASNQEGRYSYEQYFGPGTRLTVT.

The rearrangement uses TRBV6-1 and TRBJ1-1; D is unclear. Germline CDR1 reads MNHNS; CDR2 reads SASEGT. The V end was cut by 2 bases, the J end by 1 base, with 11 bases between. This CDR3 has 15 residues. CDR3 in amino acids: CASSESFGWNTEAFF. The DNA for the CDR3 is TGTGCCAGCAGTGAATCGTTCGGTTGGAACACTGAAGCTTTCTTT.

The rearrangement links TRBV30 to TRBJ1-2; no clear D. CDR1 GTSNPN and CDR2 SVGIG come from the germline V gene (reference sequence). The V end was cut by 0 bases, the J end by 8 bases, with 13 bases between. The CDR3 totals 13 residues. For the CDR3, the DNA is TGTGCCTGGAGTGTCCCATTCGACGGGGGCTACACCTTC. Amino acids: CAWSVPFDGGYTF.

The CDR3 region is CAWSGRGKNYGYTF. The CDR3 bases are TGTGCCTGGAGCGGCAGGGGCAAAAACTATGGCTACACCTTC. The V and J genes are TRBV30 and TRBJ1-2; TRBD1 is a possible D gene (6 bases). Trimming left V 3 bases short and J 2 bases short, with 13 bases between. Germline V lookup: CDR1 GTSNPN, CDR2 SVGIG (reference sequence). This CDR3 region has 14 residues. The entire variable domain, with the rest obtained from reference TRBV30 and TRBJ1-2, is as follows: SQTIHQWPATLVQPVGSPLSLECTVEGTSNPNLYWYRQAAGRGLQLLFYSVGIGQISSEVPQNLSASRPQDRQFILSSKKLLLSDSGFYLCAWSGRGKNYGYTFGSGTRLTVV.

This rearrangement joins TRBV5-4 to TRBJ2-1, with a weak D call TRBD2 (6 bases). The CDR3 loop spans 12 amino acids. Trimming cost V 0 bases and J 10 bases, with 8 bases left between them. In germline, CDR1 is SGHNT, CDR2 YYREEE (reference sequence). CDR3 amino acids: CASSLVAGEQFF. In DNA form, the CDR3 reads TGTGCCAGCAGCTTGGTGGCGGGGGAGCAGTTCTTC.

On this clone: The same CDR3 also results from other DNA sequences found in this sample. The chain uses TRBV19 and TRBJ1-1, with D unresolved. Germline V CDR1 and CDR2: LNHDA, SQIVND (reference sequence). V was shortened by 1 base and J by 2 bases, with 8 bases between the two germline ends. This CDR3 is built from 14 residues. The DNA for the CDR3 is TGTGCCAGTAGTATAGGCGGTAGTAACACTGAAGCTTTCTTT. Amino acids: CASSIGGSNTEAFF.

The chain recombines TRBV6-5 with TRBJ2-5; weak D call: TRBD2 (5 bases). The CDR3 has 16 residues. Germline CDR1 MNHEY, CDR2 SVGAGI. The V end was cut by 0 bases, the J end by 5 bases, with 16 bases between. DNA for the CDR3: TGTGCCAGCAGTTACTCGACGCTAGCTTCATCCGAGACCCAGTACTTC. It is translated as CASSYSTLASSETQYF.

The gene calls are TRBV12-5 and TRBJ1-2; no definite D call. The germline gives CDR1 LGHNT, CDR2 FRNRAP. Trimming took off 1 base at V and 8 bases at J, with 20 bases between the two ends. The CDR3 contains 16 residues. CDR3 residues: CASGLAPAGEGRGYTF. The CDR3 DNA sequence: TGTGCTAGTGGTTTGGCCCCGGCCGGGGAAGGGCGAGGCTACACCTTC.

The gene calls are TRBV30 and TRBJ2-7; 9 positions agree with TRBD2. The J segment lost 4 bases and the V segment lost 0 bases, leaving 16 bases of the junction unmatched. This CDR3 is built from 18 residues. Germline V lookup: CDR1 GTSNPN, CDR2 SVGIG (reference sequence). The chain's CDR3 is CAWSVPVSWSGRMYEQYF. CDR3 bases: TGTGCCTGGAGTGTACCGGTCTCGTGGAGCGGGAGGATGTACGAGCAGTACTTC.

This chain uses TRBV19 with TRBJ2-7, with D uncertain. The CDR3 runs to 12 residues. Per germline, CDR1 LNHDA and CDR2 SQIVND (reference sequence). The V gene lost 7 bases and the J gene lost 0 bases, with 7 bases spanning the gap. The CDR3 DNA reads TGTGCCAGTAAAACGGGCTCCTACGAGCAGTACTTC. This encodes CASKTGSYEQYF.

The CDR3 DNA sequence: TGTGCCAGCAATCGACAGGGGATTATCTATGGCTACACCTTC. It specifies CASNRQGIIYGYTF. The rearrangement joins TRBV27 to TRBJ1-2, with 8 bases lining up with TRBD1. The CDR3 contains 14 residues. V lost 7 bases to trimming and J lost 4 bases; unmatched junction nucleotides: 8. Germline assignment: CDR1 MNHEY and CDR2 SMNVEV (reference sequence).

This chain's CDR3 is CASRPSPGRVHQPQHF. CDR3 DNA sequence: TGTGCCAGTAGACCTAGCCCGGGGAGGGTCCATCAGCCCCAGCATTTT. This chain links TRBV19 with TRBJ1-5; D remains ambiguous. Germline V gene sequence: CDR1 LNHDA, CDR2 SQIVND (reference sequence). Trimming pared 6 bases from V and 5 bases from J, leaving 20 bases between. The CDR3 is 16 residues long.

This chain links TRBV5-4 with TRBJ1-3; D ambiguous. Trimming removed 4 bases from V and 4 bases from J, with 18 bases in between. The CDR3 length is 16 residues. Per germline, CDR1 SGHNT and CDR2 YYREEE (reference sequence). The CDR3 bases are TGTGCCAGCAGCCCCGCACCGGCCCCCGGGGGAAACACCATATATTTT. Residues: CASSPAPAPGGNTIYF. Combining the CDR3 with reference TRBV5-4 and TRBJ1-3 gives the whole variable domain ETGVTQSPTHLIKTRGQQVTLRCSSQSGHNTVSWYQQALGQGPQFIFQYYREEENGRGNFPPRFSGLQFPNYSSELNVNALELDDSALYLCASSPAPAPGGNTIYFGEGSWLTVV.

V usage is TRBV28 and J usage is TRBJ2-1; perhaps TRBD2 as D (6 bases). Germline assignment: CDR1 MDHEN and CDR2 SYDVKM. Trimming pared 2 bases from V and 5 bases from J, leaving 10 bases between. This CDR3 contains 14 residues. CDR3 residues: CASSLPGGNNEQFF. The DNA of the CDR3 is TGTGCCAGCAGTTTACCGGGCGGGAACAATGAGCAGTTCTTC.

The chain links TRBV30 to TRBJ2-7, with a possible D match to TRBD1 (6 bases). Trimming stripped 2 bases from V and 3 bases from J, with 11 bases between. The germline V gene has CDR1 GTSNPN and CDR2 SVGIG (reference sequence). This CDR3 has 13 amino acids. The CDR3 here is CAWSPGHFYEQYF. The CDR3 coding sequence is TGTGCCTGGAGTCCGGGACATTTCTACGAGCAGTACTTC.

V and J are TRBV6-5 and TRBJ1-4, with D possibly TRBD1 on 5 matching bases. The germline CDR1 and CDR2 sequences are MNHEY and SVGAGI. V dropped 6 bases and J dropped 6 bases, with 14 bases sitting between them. The CDR3 runs to 14 residues. The CDR3 DNA follows: TGTGCCAGCAGCCCCATGGGGGGGGATGAAAAACTGTTTTTT. Residues: CASSPMGGDEKLFF.

This chain uses TRBV28 with TRBJ2-7; TRBD1 is a possible D gene (6 bases). V gave up 6 bases and J gave up 3 bases, with 12 bases separating them. The CDR3 totals 13 residues. Germline loops: CDR1 MDHEN, CDR2 SYDVKM. The DNA for the CDR3 is TGTGCCAGCAGCTTGGGACAATTCTACGAGCAGTACTTC. Translating it yields CASSLGQFYEQYF.